This entry lists 18 T cell receptor beta chains sequenced from one sample in a study of read filtering for tumor transcriptome and immune sequencing. The library was built from roughly 400 ng RNA with molecular barcoded adaptors for alpha/delta and beta/gamma chains. TCRdb called the reads again in MiXCR, with one record for every CDR3 protein. The table includes 25,000 or so distinct CDR3 sequences, around a fifth detected once. Material: a population of CD138-negative cells sorted from bone marrow. Receptors were obtained from a donor at least 40 years old with multiple myeloma.

This clonotype has a count of ten or more. V gene TRBV7-3 combines with J gene TRBJ2-2, with D tentatively TRBD1 (5 bases). Germline-derived CDR1 and CDR2 are SGHTA and FQGTGA. This CDR3 has 15 residues. The V gene lost 1 base and the J gene lost 1 base, with 7 bases spanning the gap. CDR3 residues: CASSLSQGNTGELFF. The CDR3 DNA reads TGTGCCAGCAGCTTAAGTCAGGGGAACACCGGGGAGCTGTTTTTT.

With regard to this clonotype: An end of the junction does not agree with germline; a read error may underlie this. The V call is TRBV4-1, the J call TRBJ1-1, with D hard to call. The CDR3 runs to 13 residues. Germline V CDR1 and CDR2: MGHRA, YSYEKL. The CDR3 here is CAISQGLETEASF. The CDR3 nucleotides read TGCGCCATCAGCCAAGGTCTTGAGACTGAAGCTTCCTTT.

This clonotype appeared a few times. This clone may be a read error of a much larger clone one base away. The chain uses TRBV4-1 and TRBJ1-1, with D maybe TRBD1 (6 bases). V lost 4 bases, J lost 11 bases, and 23 bases lay in between. CDR3 length: 15 amino acids. Germline values: CDR1 MGHRA, CDR2 YSYEKL. CDR3 DNA sequence: TGCGCCAGCAGCCGAGATCCCGCAGGGGCCAGGGAGGCTTTCTTT. It specifies CASSRDPAGAREAFF.

As concerns this clonotype: A far larger clone is one nucleotide away, so this likely arose from a read error. The chain recombines TRBV12-3 or TRBV12-4 with TRBJ2-1; D ambiguous. The CDR3 runs to 11 residues. V was cut by 2 bases and J by 11 bases, with 7 bases left in between. CDR3 loop: CASSLLDKQFF. The CDR3 nucleotides read TGTGCCAGCAGTTTATTAGATAAGCAGTTCTTC.

Concerning this clonotype itself: One end of the junction is discordant with germline, which a read error may explain. The rearrangement links TRBV29-1 to TRBJ2-5; no firm D call. Per the germline V gene, CDR1 is SQVTM and CDR2 is ANQGSEA. The CDR3 consists of 12 residues. CDR3 sequence (DNA): TGCAGCATTGAAATTGGGGAAGAGACCCAGTATTTC. As protein: CSIEIGEETQYF.

In regard to this clonotype: This probably arose from a read error, given a far larger clone one base away. The chain joins TRBV7-2 to TRBJ2-1; D is perhaps TRBD1 or TRBD2 (6 bases each). The CDR3 consists of 16 residues. Trimming cost V 6 bases and J 9 bases, with 24 bases left between them. Germline CDR1 SGHTA, CDR2 FQGNSA. The CDR3 nucleotides read TGTGCCAGCAGGAGAGGGGGGCCCACTCTGGGGAGTGAGCAGTTCTTC. It yields the protein CASRRGGPTLGSEQFF.

This clonotype came up a few times. This rearrangement joins TRBV12-3 or TRBV12-4 to TRBJ2-7; 9 bases match TRBD2. The trim removed 6 bases at V and 1 base at J, leaving 1 base unmatched. The CDR3 contains 13 residues. CDR3 in DNA: TGTGCCAGCAGCCTAGCGGGATCCTACGAGCAGTACTTC. It yields the protein CASSLAGSYEQYF.

This clonotype was counted at least ten times. The rearrangement links TRBV20-1 to TRBJ2-2; maybe TRBD2 (7 bases). CDR1 and CDR2 (germline): DFQATT, SNEGSKA (reference sequence). The CDR3 consists of 14 residues. Trimming left V 6 bases short and J 5 bases short, with 16 bases between. The CDR3 coding sequence is TGCAGTGCCGTGGAGGGGGGGGCTACCGGGGAGCTGTTTTTT. It encodes CSAVEGGATGELFF.

With regard to this clonotype: Germline is not matched at one junction end, which may reflect a read error. This chain connects TRBV18 to TRBJ1-4; 13 positions match TRBD2. The J call may not be correct, given that the DNA end is closer to TRBJ2-3. The CDR3 runs 17 residues. Germline V gives CDR1 KGHSH, CDR2 LQKENI. The CDR3 here is CASSPPGLAGRSDMQYF. In DNA form, the CDR3 reads TGTGCCAGCTCACCACCGGGACTAGCGGGGCGCTCCGATATGCAGTATTTT.

This clonotype came up a few times. A much larger clonotype is one base distant, so this may be a read error. The chain joins TRBV13 to TRBJ1-4; D possibly corresponds to TRBD1 (5 bases). The CDR3 covers 16 residues. CDR1 PRHDT and CDR2 FYEKMQ come from the germline V gene (reference sequence). The CDR3 coding sequence is TGTGCCAGCAGCTTATTATCATCCAGGGATAATGGAAAACTGTTTTTT. Its protein product is CASSLLSSRDNGKLFF.

At least ten counts were recorded for this clonotype. The chain employs TRBV5-1 and TRBJ2-1; 12 bases are a match to TRBD2. Trimming removed 4 bases from V and 6 bases from J; junction bases left unmatched: 5. The CDR3 is 15 residues long. CDR1 is SGHRS, CDR2 YFSETQ, per germline. This CDR3 is CASSNLAGGPNEQFF. The DNA of the CDR3 is TGCGCCAGCAGCAATCTAGCGGGAGGGCCCAATGAGCAGTTCTTC.

The chain has TRBV7-2 and TRBJ2-3, with 10 nucleotides matching TRBD2. The CDR3 loop spans 18 amino acids. V shed 5 bases and J 1 base; nucleotides not matched to a gene: 12. CDR1 is SGHTA, CDR2 FQGNSA, per germline. CDR3 sequence (DNA): TGTGCCAGCAGCCCAGACCCCCCCCTAGCGGGGGGCACAGATACGCAGTATTTT. Translated: CASSPDPPLAGGTDTQYF. The full variable domain, in which reference TRBV7-2 and TRBJ2-3 provide the parts outside the CDR3, is GAGVSQSPSNKVTEKGKDVELRCDPISGHTALYWYRQSLGQGLEFLIYFQGNSAPDKSGLPSDRFSAERTGGSVSTLTIQRTQQEDSAVYLCASSPDPPLAGGTDTQYFGPGTRLTVL.

Many counts were recorded for this clonotype. This chain links TRBV21-1 with TRBJ2-2; the tabulated D call, TRBD2, remains unverified against the DNA. TRBV21-1 is marked as a pseudogene. CDR3 length: 21 amino acids. For the CDR3, the DNA is TGTGCCAGCAGCATACTTGAACAGACTAGCGGGAGGCCCCCGAACACCGGGGAGCTGTTTTTT. Its translation is CASSILEQTSGRPPNTGELFF.

This clonotype was recorded at least ten times. J is TRBJ2-1 and V is TRBV24-1; 9 positions agree with TRBD2. The germline CDR1 and CDR2 sequences are KGHDR and SFDVKD. The CDR3 contains 17 residues. V shed 3 bases, J shed 2 bases, and the junction held 7 bases outside the gene matches. This CDR3 reads CATSDPDSGRAYNEQFF. Here the CDR3 DNA reads TGTGCCACCAGTGATCCTGATAGCGGGAGAGCCTACAATGAGCAGTTCTTC.

This clonotype was seen ten or more times. This rearrangement joins TRBV7-8 to TRBJ2-3; 11 nucleotides match TRBD2. Germline CDR1 and CDR2: SGHVS and FQNEAQ. Germline trimming cut 0 bases from V and 4 bases from J; bases unmatched to any gene: 6. The CDR3 covers 17 residues. CDR3 nucleotide sequence: TGTGCCAGCAGCTTAGCGGCTAGACTAGCGGGATCAGATACGCAGTATTTT. Amino acids: CASSLAARLAGSDTQYF. Full variable domain (missing parts from reference TRBV7-8 and TRBJ2-3): GAGVSQSPRYKVAKRGQDVALRCDPISGHVSLFWYQQALGQGPEFLTYFQNEAQLDKSGLPSDRFFAERPEGSVSTLKIQRTQQEDSAVYLCASSLAARLAGSDTQYFGPGTRLTVL.

Many counts were recorded for this clonotype. This chain links TRBV20-1 with TRBJ2-7; D might be TRBD2 (6 bases). The germline gives CDR1 DFQATT, CDR2 SNEGSKA (reference sequence). The V end was cut by 2 bases, the J end by 2 bases, with 13 bases between. This CDR3 contains 14 residues. For the CDR3, the DNA is TGCAGTGCTAGACCCGGGACTGGGACCTACGAGCAGTACTTC. Translating gives CSARPGTGTYEQYF.

This clonotype showed up many times. This chain joins TRBV6-5 and TRBJ2-6, with 7 bases that match TRBD2. Trimming at V came to 4 bases and at J to 4 bases, leaving 13 bases not matched to a gene. The CDR3 runs to 18 residues. The germline V gene encodes CDR1 MNHEY and CDR2 SVGAGI. The CDR3 sequence: CASSSYVSLGGGANVLTF. CDR3 DNA sequence: TGTGCCAGCAGTTCATACGTTAGTTTGGGGGGGGGGGCCAACGTCCTGACTTTC.

The chain uses TRBV5-4 and TRBJ1-1, with D perhaps matching TRBD1 (6 bases). Germline CDR1 is SGHNT and CDR2 is YYREEE (reference sequence). The ends were cut back, 3 bases at V and 5 bases at J, with 8 bases in the middle. This CDR3 is built from 12 residues. The CDR3 protein is CASSSRGTEAFF. In nucleotides, the CDR3 is TGTGCCAGCAGCTCCAGGGGTACTGAAGCTTTCTTT.